These T cell receptor beta chains were read from a single sample in a study of control samples from healthy donors and cancer patients. TCRdb's table, derived via immunoSEQ multiplex PCR, lists solely in-frame clones and lacks some. The repertoire holds approximately 210,000 clones, with 90% to 95% as singletons. Sequencing was carried out using blood. Receptors were obtained from a man aged 25-45 years in good health. CDR3s include the opening cysteine and the closing phenylalanine or tryptophan. The D gene is left open where the match is weak. Where a row states a size, it is once, few, many or the class of an expanded clone; other rows omit it.

V gene,D gene,clone size,J gene,CDR3 protein,CDR3 DNA
TRBV10-3,.,.,TRBJ1-4,CAIRDSNEKLFF,TGTGCCATCAGGGACAGTAATGAAAAACTGTTTTTT
TRBV2,.,.,TRBJ1-5,CASSRRDSRHQPQHF,TGTGCCAGCAGTCGCCGGGACTCACGCCATCAGCCCCAGCATTTT
TRBV5-1,TRBD2,.,TRBJ2-7,CASSLAGTNYEQYF,TGCGCCAGCAGCTTGGCCGGGACTAACTACGAGCAGTACTTC
TRBV29-1,.,.,TRBJ1-1,CSVGREVNTEAFF,TGCAGCGTTGGGAGGGAAGTGAACACTGAAGCTTTCTTT
TRBV2,.,.,TRBJ1-5,CASSERGQPQHF,TGTGCCAGCAGTGAACGGGGTCAGCCCCAGCATTTT
TRBV2,TRBD1,.,TRBJ1-2,CASTWGQGNYGYTF,TGTGCCAGCACCTGGGGACAGGGGAACTATGGCTACACCTTC
TRBV18,TRBD1,.,TRBJ1-5,CASSQGTGSNQPQHF,TGTGCCAGCTCTCAGGGGACAGGGAGCAATCAGCCCCAGCATTTT
TRBV9,TRBD1,.,TRBJ2-4,CASSPHSGTGGGSVIQYF,TGTGCCAGCAGCCCACACTCCGGGACAGGGGGTGGGTCAGTCATTCAGTACTTC
TRBV19,TRBD1,.,TRBJ1-2,CATPPGQGNYGYTF,TGTGCCACCCCCCCAGGACAGGGAAACTATGGCTACACCTTC
TRBV24-1,.,.,TRBJ2-3,CATRMGGRVATDTQYF,TGTGCCACCAGGATGGGGGGAAGGGTGGCGACAGATACGCAGTATTTT
TRBV12-3/TRBV12-4,.,.,TRBJ1-5,CASSLMREQPQHF,TGTGCCAGCAGTTTAATGCGAGAGCAGCCCCAGCATTTT
TRBV29-1,.,.,TRBJ2-1,CSVVPRAGSSSYNEQFF,TGCAGCGTTGTCCCAAGGGCGGGATCAAGCTCCTACAATGAGCAGTTCTTC
TRBV25-1,.,.,TRBJ1-1,CASSEWENTEAFF,TGTGCCAGCAGTGAATGGGAGAACACTGAAGCTTTCTTT
TRBV7-3,TRBD2,once,TRBJ2-3,CASSPLAGAPAAQYF,TGTGCCAGCAGCCCGCTAGCGGGGGCCCCGGCGGCGCAGTATTTT
TRBV6-1,TRBD1,.,TRBJ1-2,CASSDLGQGLYGYTF,TGTGCCAGCAGTGATTTAGGACAGGGCCTCTATGGCTACACCTTC
TRBV6-5,.,few,TRBJ1-1,CATSPRGGTEAFF,TGTGCCACCTCGCCTCGTGGAGGGACTGAAGCTTTCTTT
TRBV6-1,TRBD1,once,TRBJ1-1,CASSEAYGTGVNTEAFF,TGTGCCAGCAGTGAAGCCTACGGGACAGGGGTAAACACTGAAGCTTTCTTT
TRBV7-8,.,.,TRBJ2-7,CASIPDGGDEQYF,TGTGCCAGCATCCCGGACGGAGGTGACGAGCAGTACTTC
TRBV7-3,.,.,TRBJ1-3,CASSSHRARTGNTIYF,TGTGCCAGCAGCTCCCACAGGGCAAGGACTGGAAACACCATATATTTT
TRBV2,TRBD1,.,TRBJ2-4,CASRLPGQGTKNIQYF,TGTGCCAGCAGGTTGCCGGGACAGGGCACCAAAAACATTCAGTACTTC
TRBV5-1,.,.,TRBJ2-7,CASSLLGGSYEQYF,TGCGCCAGCAGCTTGCTAGGGGGTTCCTACGAGCAGTACTTC
TRBV7-9,.,.,TRBJ2-7,CASSSLPTDSSYEQYF,TGTGCCAGCAGCTCGCTGCCGACAGACAGCTCCTACGAGCAGTACTTC
TRBV9,TRBD2,.,TRBJ2-1,CASSVLSSGGKYEQFF,TGTGCCAGCAGCGTACTCTCGAGCGGGGGGAAGTATGAGCAGTTCTTC
TRBV6-5,.,.,TRBJ2-7,CASSRGREQYF,TGTGCCAGCAGTCGCGGCCGAGAGCAGTACTTC
TRBV29-1,TRBD1,.,TRBJ2-3,CSVVVEGAGGTDTQYF,TGCAGCGTTGTAGTTGAGGGGGCTGGAGGCACAGATACGCAGTATTTT
TRBV5-5,.,.,TRBJ1-2,CASSPGGAANYGYTF,TGTGCCAGCAGCCCGGGGGGGGCAGCCAACTATGGCTACACCTTC